The following is a T cell receptor (beta chain) sequence with its context. V was trimmed by 3 bases and J by 5 bases, leaving 13 bases between them. This CDR3 is 15 amino acids long. The V gene's germline CDR1 is LNHDA and CDR2 SQIVND (reference sequence). The sample belongs to a study of blood T cell repertoires in COVID-19. The overall study: T cells, B-cell-depleted T cells, or PBMCs supplied cDNA or gDNA.

In the original analysis: Nucleated cell number was recorded as an estimate derived from reference gene primer amplification. TCRdb's copy holds only in-frame clones and misses some; the assay was immunoSEQ multiplex PCR. The V and J calls and clone size are taken from that table; D and trimming were inferred from the DNA. The table has 99,000 or so clones, roughly four fifths seen once. The sample taken for sequencing was peripheral blood. The TCR comes from a woman older than 75 with active or convalescent COVID-19. V and J are TRBV19 and TRBJ2-2, with no clear D. CDR3 region: CASSIKQSATGELFF. The DNA for the CDR3 is TGTGCCAGTAGTATTAAACAGAGTGCGACCGGGGAGCTGTTTTTT.